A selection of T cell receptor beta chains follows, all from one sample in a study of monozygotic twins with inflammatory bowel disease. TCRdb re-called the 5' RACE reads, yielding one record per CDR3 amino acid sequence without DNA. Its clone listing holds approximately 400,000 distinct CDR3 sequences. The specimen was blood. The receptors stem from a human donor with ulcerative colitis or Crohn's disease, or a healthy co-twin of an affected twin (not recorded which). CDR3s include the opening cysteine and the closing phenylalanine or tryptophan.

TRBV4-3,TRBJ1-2,CASSQDARYTF
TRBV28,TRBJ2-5,CASSLSLAGGQETQYF
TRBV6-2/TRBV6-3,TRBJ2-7,CASRMAGTYEQYF
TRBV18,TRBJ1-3,CASSPGTSNTIYF
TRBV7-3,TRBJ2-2,CASSFQPTADTGELFF
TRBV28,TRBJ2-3,CASRKGLAPDTQYF
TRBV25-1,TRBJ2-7,CASSVSVDEQYF
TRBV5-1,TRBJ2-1,CASSFQGAGSYNEQFF
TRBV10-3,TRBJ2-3,CAISEGLAGGLRTDTQYF
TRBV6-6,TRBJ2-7,CASSYRYEQYF
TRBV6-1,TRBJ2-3,CASSGGTVAHTQYF
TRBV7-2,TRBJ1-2,CASRVGRQLSNYGYTF
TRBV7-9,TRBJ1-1,CASSLVTGGNTEAFF
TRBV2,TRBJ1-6,CASSEEGFFNSPLHF
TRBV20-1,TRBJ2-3,CSASPMGRPQYF
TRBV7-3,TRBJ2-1,CASSLTFGPYNEQFF
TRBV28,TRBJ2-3,CASRPPRGSTDTQYF
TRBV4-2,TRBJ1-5,CASSQDRGPPGNQPQHF
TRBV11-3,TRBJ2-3,CASSFLGTSVVDTQYF
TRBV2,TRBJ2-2,CASSGRDSTGELFF